This is a list of T cell receptor beta chains from one sample in a study of T cells in Graves' hyperthyroidism and ophthalmopathy. One entry per CDR3 protein, called by TCRdb with MiXCR from the multiplex PCR reads. The sample carries hundreds of thousands of distinct CDR3 sequences, around 13% recorded once. Specimen: blood. The receptor set was obtained from a woman aged 30 to 39 with Graves' hyperthyroidism. CDR3s leave out the opening cysteine and the closing phenylalanine or tryptophan. Fields, in order: CDR3 protein, V gene, J gene.

CDR3aa: ASSLLQEMNTEAF; v_gene: TRBV28; j_gene: TRBJ1-1
CDR3aa: ASSPLGSGSSSYNEQF; v_gene: TRBV5-8; j_gene: TRBJ2-1
CDR3aa: ASSERVRGARYEQY; v_gene: TRBV2; j_gene: TRBJ2-7
CDR3aa: ASSYPSGELF; v_gene: TRBV27; j_gene: TRBJ2-2
CDR3aa: ASRRQGANNEQF; v_gene: TRBV28; j_gene: TRBJ2-1
CDR3aa: ASSYRTDTQY; v_gene: TRBV6-2/TRBV6-3; j_gene: TRBJ2-3
CDR3aa: ASSWREGRYEQY; v_gene: TRBV18; j_gene: TRBJ2-7
CDR3aa: ASSFPGGGEQY; v_gene: TRBV28; j_gene: TRBJ2-7
CDR3aa: ASSLGLDLGQVAEAF; v_gene: TRBV13; j_gene: TRBJ1-1
CDR3aa: ASSGRWGDPNYGYT; v_gene: TRBV2; j_gene: TRBJ1-2
CDR3aa: SARLGLRTYNEQF; v_gene: TRBV20-1; j_gene: TRBJ2-1
CDR3aa: ASSPPPGGTGETQY; v_gene: TRBV6-2/TRBV6-3; j_gene: TRBJ2-5
CDR3aa: ATSRDPRATNEKLF; v_gene: TRBV15; j_gene: TRBJ1-4
CDR3aa: ASSSGGQLSYEQY; v_gene: TRBV5-1; j_gene: TRBJ2-7
CDR3aa: ASSYRATGQSNEKLF; v_gene: TRBV6-5; j_gene: TRBJ1-4
CDR3aa: ASSGSGLEKLF; v_gene: TRBV2; j_gene: TRBJ1-4
CDR3aa: ASSFGVLQVGKLF; v_gene: TRBV28; j_gene: TRBJ1-4
CDR3aa: ASSLDRASTDTQY; v_gene: TRBV5-1; j_gene: TRBJ2-3
CDR3aa: ASSFSTGAPYTDTQY; v_gene: TRBV7-8; j_gene: TRBJ2-3
CDR3aa: ASSVGLIGDEQF; v_gene: TRBV9; j_gene: TRBJ2-1
CDR3aa: ASGSGRGTDTQY; v_gene: TRBV2; j_gene: TRBJ2-3
CDR3aa: ASSRSGSWSYEQF; v_gene: TRBV27; j_gene: TRBJ2-1
CDR3aa: ASSLLRVGQPQH; v_gene: TRBV12-3/TRBV12-4; j_gene: TRBJ1-5
CDR3aa: ASSEELRFDSDTQY; v_gene: TRBV2; j_gene: TRBJ2-3